The clone carrying this T cell receptor (beta chain) was found a few times. This sample was included in a study of blood T cell repertoires in COVID-19. Germline assignment: CDR1 MGHDK and CDR2 SYGVNS. The CDR3 extends over 15 amino acids. V gave up 5 bases and J gave up 3 bases; unmatched junction bases: 7. The method was immunoSEQ multiplex PCR; TCRdb's version includes in-frame clones alone and lacks a portion of them. Of tens of thousands of clones listed, around 80% were seen once; the top ten hold approximately 5.8%. The sample comprised peripheral blood. The source is a man in his sixties with active or convalescent COVID-19. The chain recombines TRBV25-1 with TRBJ2-1, with 7 positions matching TRBD1. CDR3 sequence (DNA): TGTGCCAGCAGTCCATACCGGGACAGCTACAATGAGCAGTTCTTC. Translation: CASSPYRDSYNEQFF.